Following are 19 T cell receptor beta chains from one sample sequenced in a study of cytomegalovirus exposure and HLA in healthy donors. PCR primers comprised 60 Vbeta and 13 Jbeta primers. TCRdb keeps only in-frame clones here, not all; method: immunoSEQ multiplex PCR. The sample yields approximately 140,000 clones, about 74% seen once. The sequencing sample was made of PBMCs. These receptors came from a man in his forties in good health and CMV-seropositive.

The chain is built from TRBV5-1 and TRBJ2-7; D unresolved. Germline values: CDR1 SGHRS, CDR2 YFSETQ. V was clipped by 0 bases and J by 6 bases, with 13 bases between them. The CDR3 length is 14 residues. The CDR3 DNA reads TGCGCCAGCAGCTTGGGTAGTTACTTTAGCGAGCAGTACTTC. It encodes CASSLGSYFSEQYF.

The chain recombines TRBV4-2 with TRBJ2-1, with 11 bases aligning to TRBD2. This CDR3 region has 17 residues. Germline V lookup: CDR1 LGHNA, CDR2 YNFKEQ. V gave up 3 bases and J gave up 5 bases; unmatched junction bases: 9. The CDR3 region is CASSHRAGGLADNEQFF. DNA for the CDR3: TGTGCCAGCAGCCATCGGGCGGGGGGACTAGCGGACAATGAGCAGTTCTTC.

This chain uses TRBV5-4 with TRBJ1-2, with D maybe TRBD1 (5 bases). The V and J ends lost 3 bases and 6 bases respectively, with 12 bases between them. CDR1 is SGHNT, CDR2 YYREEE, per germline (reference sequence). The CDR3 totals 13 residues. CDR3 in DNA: TGTGCCAGCAGCTCCCAGGGAGGGGATGGCTACACCTTC. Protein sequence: CASSSQGGDGYTF.

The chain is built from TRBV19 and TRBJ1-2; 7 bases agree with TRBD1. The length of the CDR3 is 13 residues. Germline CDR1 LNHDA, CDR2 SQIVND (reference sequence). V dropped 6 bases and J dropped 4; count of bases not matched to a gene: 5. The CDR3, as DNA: TGTGCCAGTAGGGCAGGGGGGCCCTATGGCTACACCTTC. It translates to CASRAGGPYGYTF. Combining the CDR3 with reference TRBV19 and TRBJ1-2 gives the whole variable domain DGGITQSPKYLFRKEGQNVTLSCEQNLNHDAMYWYRQDPGQGLRLIYYSQIVNDFQKGDIAEGYSVSREKKESFPLTVTSAQKNPTAFYLCASRAGGPYGYTFGSGTRLTVV.

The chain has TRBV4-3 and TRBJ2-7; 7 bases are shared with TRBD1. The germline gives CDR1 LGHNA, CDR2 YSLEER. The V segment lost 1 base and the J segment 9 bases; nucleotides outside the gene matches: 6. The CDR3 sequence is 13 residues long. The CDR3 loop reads CASSQANRGAQYF. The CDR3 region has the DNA TGCGCCAGCAGCCAAGCTAACAGGGGAGCGCAGTACTTC.

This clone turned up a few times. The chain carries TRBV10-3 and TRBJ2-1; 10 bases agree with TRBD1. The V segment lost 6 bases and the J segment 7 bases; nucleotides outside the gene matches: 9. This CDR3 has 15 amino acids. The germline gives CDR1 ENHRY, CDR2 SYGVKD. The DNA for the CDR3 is TGTGCCATCAGCGCCGGGACAGGGGTTTGGAATGAGCAGTTCTTC. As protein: CAISAGTGVWNEQFF.

The CDR3, as DNA: TGCGCCAGCAGCCTTCTCGGTCCCGCAGATACGCAGTATTTT. Translated: CASSLLGPADTQYF. The V and J genes are TRBV5-1 and TRBJ2-3; D ambiguous. This CDR3 region has 14 residues. V was clipped by 4 bases and J by 4 bases, with 13 bases between them. Looked up from germline, CDR1 is SGHRS and CDR2 is YFSETQ.

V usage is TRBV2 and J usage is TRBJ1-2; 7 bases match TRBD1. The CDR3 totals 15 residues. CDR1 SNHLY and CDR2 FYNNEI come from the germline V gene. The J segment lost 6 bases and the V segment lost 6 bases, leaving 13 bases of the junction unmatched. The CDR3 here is CASSEAGTAFDGYTF. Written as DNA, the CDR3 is TGTGCCAGCAGCGAGGCTGGGACAGCGTTCGATGGCTACACCTTC.

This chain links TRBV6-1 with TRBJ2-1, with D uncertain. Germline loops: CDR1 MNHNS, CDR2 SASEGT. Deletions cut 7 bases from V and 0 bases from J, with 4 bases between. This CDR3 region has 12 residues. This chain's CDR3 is CASIFSYNEQFF. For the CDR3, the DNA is TGTGCCAGCATATTCTCCTACAATGAGCAGTTCTTC.

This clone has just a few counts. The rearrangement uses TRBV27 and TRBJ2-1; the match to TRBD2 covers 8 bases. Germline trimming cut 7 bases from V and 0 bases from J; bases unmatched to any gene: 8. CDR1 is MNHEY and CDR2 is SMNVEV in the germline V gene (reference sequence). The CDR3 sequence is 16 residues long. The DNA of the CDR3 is TGTGCCAGCATTCCGACTAGCGCATCCTCCTACAATGAGCAGTTCTTC. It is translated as CASIPTSASSYNEQFF.

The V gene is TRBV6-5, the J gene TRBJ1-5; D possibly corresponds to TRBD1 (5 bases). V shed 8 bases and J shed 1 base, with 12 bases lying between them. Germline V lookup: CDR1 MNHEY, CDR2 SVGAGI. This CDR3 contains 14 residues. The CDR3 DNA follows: TGTGCCAGCTCACCTGGGGGGAGCAATCAGCCCCAGCATTTT. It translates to CASSPGGSNQPQHF.

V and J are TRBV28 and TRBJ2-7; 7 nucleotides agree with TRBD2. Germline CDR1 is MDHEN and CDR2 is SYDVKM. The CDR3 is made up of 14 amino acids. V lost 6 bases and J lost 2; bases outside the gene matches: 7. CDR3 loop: CASRWGGSPYEQYF. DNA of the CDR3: TGTGCCAGCAGATGGGGGGGTTCACCCTACGAGCAGTACTTC.

In nucleotides, the CDR3 is TGTGCCAGCAGCGATCTGAATTGGGGGGGGCAAGAGACCCAGTACTTC. It encodes CASSDLNWGGQETQYF. The chain recombines TRBV7-2 with TRBJ2-5, with TRBD2 matching 7 bases. Looked up from germline, CDR1 is SGHTA and CDR2 is FQGNSA. The J segment lost 2 bases and the V segment lost 5 bases, leaving 11 bases of the junction unmatched. This CDR3 region has 16 residues.

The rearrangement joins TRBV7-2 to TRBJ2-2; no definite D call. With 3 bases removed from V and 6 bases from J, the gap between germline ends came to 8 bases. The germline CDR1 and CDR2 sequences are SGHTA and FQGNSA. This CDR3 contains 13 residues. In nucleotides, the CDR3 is TGTGCCAGCAGCTTCCAGACTCCCGGGGAGCTGTTTTTT. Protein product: CASSFQTPGELFF.

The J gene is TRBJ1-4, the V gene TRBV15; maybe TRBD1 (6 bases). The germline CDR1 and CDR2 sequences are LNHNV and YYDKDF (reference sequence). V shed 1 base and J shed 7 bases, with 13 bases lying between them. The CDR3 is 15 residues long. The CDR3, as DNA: TGTGCCACCAGCAGAGTCAGGGGCGGAGGTGAAAAACTGTTTTTT. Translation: CATSRVRGGGEKLFF.

For the CDR3, the DNA is TGTGCCAGCAGAAAAGGGACTAGCGGGCTGTACGAGCAGTACTTC. Residues: CASRKGTSGLYEQYF. V gene TRBV2 combines with J gene TRBJ2-7; 12 bases agree with TRBD2. Trimming removed 6 bases from V and 4 bases from J; junction bases left unmatched: 7. The CDR3 spans 15 residues. In germline, CDR1 is SNHLY, CDR2 FYNNEI.

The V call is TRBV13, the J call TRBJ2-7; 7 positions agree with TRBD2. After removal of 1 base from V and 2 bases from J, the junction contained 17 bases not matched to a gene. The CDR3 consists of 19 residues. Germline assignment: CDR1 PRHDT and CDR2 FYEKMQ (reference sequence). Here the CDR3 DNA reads TGTGCCAGCAGCTTAGTCCACGTTTCCTTAGAGGGAGGGGCCTACGAGCAGTACTTC. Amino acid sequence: CASSLVHVSLEGGAYEQYF.

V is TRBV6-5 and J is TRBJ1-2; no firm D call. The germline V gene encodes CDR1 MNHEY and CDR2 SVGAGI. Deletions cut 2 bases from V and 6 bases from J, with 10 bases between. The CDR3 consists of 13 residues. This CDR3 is CASSYRERDGYTF. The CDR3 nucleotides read TGTGCCAGCAGTTACCGGGAGCGAGATGGCTACACCTTC.

Written as DNA, the CDR3 is TGTGCCAGCAGTTACGGCCGAGGCCCCGGGGGAGAGACCCAGTACTTC. Its protein is CASSYGRGPGGETQYF. V gene TRBV6-5 combines with J gene TRBJ2-5; a weak D match, TRBD2 (6 bases). The germline V gene encodes CDR1 MNHEY and CDR2 SVGAGI. The CDR3 totals 16 residues. V was clipped by 2 bases and J by 4 bases, with 17 bases between them.